The 26 T cell receptor beta chains presented below share a single source sample, sequenced in a study of early T cells in non-severe SARS-CoV-2 infection listed by TCRdb under 2021. Preparation of the library involved 5' RACE. Sequencing relied on a NextSeq 500. TCRdb applied fastp at Q25 and MiXCR to the public reads, then kept only in-frame beta chains. Each CDR3 protein appears once, grouped with its most common genes and DNA. This sample has tens of thousands of distinct CDR3 sequences in its table, and roughly a tenth of those were observed once. The ten largest clones add up to around 6.3% of the sample. The sequenced sample consisted of whole blood. The source of these receptors is an adult who was a healthcare worker with PCR-confirmed SARS-CoV-2 infection or an uninfected control (not recorded which).

Ten or more counts support this clonotype. The DNA for the CDR3 is TGTGCCAGCAGCCAAGAAGTGGGCAGGGGGCCTGAAGCTTTCTTT. It yields the protein CASSQEVGRGPEAFF. The rearrangement links TRBV4-2 to TRBJ1-1; TRBD1 matches 8 bases. The junction had 6 bases not matched to a gene; V was cut back by 0 bases and J by 6 bases. CDR1 and CDR2 (germline): LGHNA, YNFKEQ. CDR3 length: 15 amino acids.

The chain links TRBV12-3 or TRBV12-4 to TRBJ1-3; unclear D gene. The CDR3 contains 14 residues. Between the trimmed V and J ends, which lost 4 bases and 1 base, there was a span of 8 bases. DNA for the CDR3: TGTGCCAGCAGTTCGTTGGTATCTGGAAACACCATATATTTT. Translating it yields CASSSLVSGNTIYF.

As to this clonotype: This sequence may be a read error, since a much larger clone differs from it by one base. V gene TRBV18 combines with J gene TRBJ2-7; the D is unclear. Germline CDR1 KGHSH, CDR2 LQKENI. The CDR3 extends over 12 amino acids. The CDR3 loop is CVSSSRVGEQYF. The DNA of the CDR3 is TGTGTCAGCTCATCTAGGGTTGGCGAGCAGTACTTC.

This clonotype was seen a few times. The chain links TRBV11-2 to TRBJ2-7; 12 nucleotides line up with TRBD2. The junction had 11 bases not matched to a gene; V was cut back by 3 bases and J by 2 bases. Germline V gene data show CDR1 as SGHAT and CDR2 as FQNNGV. The CDR3 loop spans 18 amino acids. The CDR3 reads CASSFYLAGGPGTYEQYF. In DNA form, the CDR3 reads TGTGCCAGCAGCTTTTATCTAGCGGGAGGGCCAGGTACCTACGAGCAGTACTTC.

The rearrangement uses TRBV6-5 and TRBJ2-7; no reliable D call. Germline assignment: CDR1 MNHEY and CDR2 SVGAGI. CDR3 length: 13 residues. The V gene lost 3 bases and the J gene lost 7 bases, with 13 bases spanning the gap. The CDR3: CASSYGSLREQYF. In nucleotides, the CDR3 is TGTGCCAGCAGTTATGGGTCCCTCCGGGAGCAGTACTTC.

This clonotype was seen only once. This sequence joins TRBV3-1 and TRBJ1-5; no clear D gene. Germline assignment: CDR1 LGHDT and CDR2 YNNKEL (reference sequence). Trimming stripped 4 bases from V and 0 bases from J, with 7 bases between. The CDR3 extends over 14 amino acids. Written as DNA, the CDR3 is TGTGCCAGCAGCCTCGGATATAGCAATCAGCCCCAGCATTTT. Its translation is CASSLGYSNQPQHF.

This clonotype was picked up many times. This rearrangement joins TRBV10-2 to TRBJ1-2, with D possibly being TRBD1 (5 bases). Trimming cost V 3 bases and J 8 bases, with 13 bases left between them. The CDR3 is 13 amino acids. Germline CDR1 WSHSY, CDR2 SAAADI. The CDR3 sequence is CASSESGSRGYTF. The CDR3 DNA reads as TGCGCCAGCAGTGAATCAGGGTCGCGGGGCTACACCTTC.

The chain joins TRBV7-2 to TRBJ1-1; TRBD1 aligns across 9 bases. CDR1 and CDR2 (germline): SGHTA, FQGNSA. This CDR3 region has 14 residues. V trimming: 5 bases; J trimming: 8 bases; junction bases outside the gene matches: 9. DNA of the CDR3: TGTGCCAGCAGCCTCGGGACAGGGCGGATAGAAGCTTTCTTT. Protein sequence: CASSLGTGRIEAFF.

This clonotype was seen only a few times. The chain is built from TRBV3-1 and TRBJ2-5, with TRBD2 matching 9 bases. Germline loops: CDR1 LGHDT, CDR2 YNNKEL (reference sequence). CDR3 length: 16 amino acids. After removal of 6 bases from V and 4 bases from J, the junction contained 12 bases not matched to a gene. DNA for the CDR3: TGTGCCAGCAGGGGGTATGCGGGAGGGATCGGAGAGACCCAGTACTTC. Translation: CASRGYAGGIGETQYF.

This clonotype was picked up a small number of times. The gene calls are TRBV29-1 and TRBJ2-1; unclear D gene. This CDR3 has 12 amino acids. Trimming removed 1 base from V and 8 bases from J, with 9 bases in between. CDR1 and CDR2 (germline): SQVTM, ANQGSEA. CDR3 in DNA: TGCAGCGTTGAAGGAATGGGATATGAGCAGTTCTTC. Its translation is CSVEGMGYEQFF.

This clonotype was counted ten times or more. The J gene is TRBJ1-1, the V gene TRBV7-2, with 10 positions matching TRBD1. There are 14 residues in the CDR3. The trim removed 5 bases at V and 5 bases at J, leaving 5 bases unmatched. From germline, CDR1 is SGHTA and CDR2 FQGNSA. CDR3 DNA: TGTGCCAGCAGCCGGGGACAGGGGAGTACTGAAGCTTTCTTT. Protein sequence: CASSRGQGSTEAFF.

This clonotype was observed at least ten times. The chain links TRBV2 to TRBJ1-5; no firm D call. Trimming removed 1 base at V and 5 bases at J, with 12 bases between. Per the germline V gene, CDR1 is SNHLY and CDR2 is FYNNEI. The CDR3 has 15 residues. Here the CDR3 reads CASSEVRLAHQPQHF. DNA of the CDR3: TGTGCCAGCAGTGAAGTGAGGTTAGCGCATCAGCCCCAGCATTTT.

With respect to this clonotype: At one boundary the junction diverges from the germline segment, which might be a read error. J is TRBJ2-1 and V is TRBV4-3, with 9 nucleotides matching TRBD2. The CDR3 sequence is 15 residues long. CDR1 and CDR2 (germline): LGHNA, YSLEER. The CDR3 spells CASNQVTSGNNEQFF. In nucleotides, the CDR3 is TGCGCCAGCAACCAAGTGACTAGCGGAAACAATGAGCAGTTCTTC.

The sample holds many counts of this clonotype. The chain's CDR3 is CSVGRTGQETQYF. The CDR3, as DNA: TGCAGCGTCGGACGGACAGGACAAGAGACCCAGTACTTC. The chain has TRBV29-1 and TRBJ2-5, with TRBD1 matching over 7 bases. CDR3 length equals 13 residues. Germline lookup yields CDR1 SQVTM and CDR2 ANQGSEA. The J segment lost 2 bases and the V segment lost 6 bases, leaving 6 bases of the junction unmatched.

This clonotype came up many times. The gene calls are TRBV14 and TRBJ2-1; D is ambiguous. With 0 bases removed from V and 8 bases from J, the gap between germline ends came to 11 bases. Per germline, CDR1 SGHDN and CDR2 FVKESK. The CDR3 spans 14 residues. The CDR3 region has the DNA TGTGCCAGCAGCCAAGAAGGCCTAGTCTATGAGCAGTTCTTC. Translated: CASSQEGLVYEQFF.

This clonotype has a count of ten or more. The J gene is TRBJ2-7, the V gene TRBV10-1, with TRBD2 as a possible D gene (6 bases). The CDR3 contains 14 residues. V was cut by 0 bases and J by 1 base, with 7 bases left in between. CDR1 WNHNN and CDR2 SYGVQD come from the germline V gene (reference sequence). The CDR3 loop is CASSESGSSYEQYF. The DNA for the CDR3 is TGCGCCAGCAGTGAGTCCGGGAGTTCCTACGAGCAGTACTTC.

This chain joins TRBV6-2 or TRBV6-3 and TRBJ2-2; no definite D call. Deletions cut 5 bases from V and 1 base from J, with 2 bases between. There are 12 residues in the CDR3. Germline V CDR1 and CDR2: MNHEY, SVGEGT. This chain's CDR3 is CASSQNTGELFF. The CDR3 nucleotides are TGTGCCAGCAGTCAGAACACCGGGGAGCTGTTTTTT.

As to this clonotype: A read error may explain this, as a much larger clone is one base away. V usage is TRBV19 and J usage is TRBJ2-3; maybe TRBD1 (6 bases). Trimming pared 7 bases from V and 6 bases from J, leaving 11 bases between. CDR3 length: 12 amino acids. Germline V lookup: CDR1 LNHDA, CDR2 SQIVND (reference sequence). The CDR3 loop is CASILDRDTQYF. The CDR3 DNA reads TGTGCCAGTATCCTAGACAGGGATACGCAGTATTTT.

The V and J genes are TRBV7-6 and TRBJ1-4; D is undetermined. V was cut by 2 bases and J by 3 bases, with 16 bases left in between. The CDR3 extends over 17 amino acids. CDR1 and CDR2 from the germline V gene are SGHVS and FNYEAQ. The CDR3 loop is CASSLRGRREANEKLFF. The DNA for the CDR3 is TGTGCCAGCAGCTTACGCGGAAGGCGCGAGGCTAATGAAAAACTGTTTTTT.

This clonotype occurred many times. The chain carries TRBV19 and TRBJ1-2, with TRBD1 matching over 12 bases. Looked up from germline, CDR1 is LNHDA and CDR2 is SQIVND (reference sequence). Unmatched junction bases numbered 9, after V lost 7 bases and J lost 12 bases. This CDR3 contains 13 residues. The CDR3, as DNA: TGTGCCAGTAAGACCGGGACAGGGGGCGTCGACACCTTC. Translation gives CASKTGTGGVDTF.

The sample holds many counts of this clonotype. This rearrangement joins TRBV27 to TRBJ2-3; D possibly corresponds to TRBD2 (5 bases). The CDR3 extends over 12 amino acids. Germline CDR1 is MNHEY and CDR2 is SMNVEV (reference sequence). Trimming left V 5 bases short and J 7 bases short, with 10 bases between. Here the CDR3 DNA reads TGTGCCAGCAGTCCGACGGGAAATACGCAGTATTTT. This encodes CASSPTGNTQYF.

This clonotype has a handful of counts. The genes are TRBV5-1 and TRBJ2-3; 13 nucleotides line up with TRBD2. V gave up 4 bases and J gave up 5 bases; unmatched junction bases: 7. Per germline, CDR1 SGHRS and CDR2 YFSETQ. The length of the CDR3 is 16 residues. This CDR3 reads CASSGGLAGEVDTQYF. CDR3 nucleotides: TGCGCCAGCAGCGGAGGACTAGCGGGAGAGGTAGATACGCAGTATTTT.

In this sample, this clonotype turned up many times. This chain uses TRBV11-2 with TRBJ2-1, with D possibly TRBD1 on 6 matching bases. The CDR3 covers 19 residues. V dropped 1 base and J dropped 0 bases, with 19 bases sitting between them. CDR1 and CDR2 (germline): SGHAT, FQNNGV. CDR3 in amino acids: CASSLVAVWTASSYNEQFF. CDR3 sequence (DNA): TGTGCCAGCAGCTTAGTGGCTGTCTGGACAGCGAGCTCCTACAATGAGCAGTTCTTC.

This clonotype was found many times. The chain employs TRBV10-3 and TRBJ1-2; no definite D call. This CDR3 is 13 amino acids long. The germline CDR1 and CDR2 sequences are ENHRY and SYGVKD. Trimming took off 0 bases at V and 8 bases at J, with 10 bases between the two ends. CDR3 loop: CAISESQALGYTF. The CDR3 region has the DNA TGTGCCATCAGTGAGTCCCAAGCTTTAGGCTACACCTTC.

The V gene is TRBV20-1, the J gene TRBJ2-1; D is unresolved. Germline V gene sequence: CDR1 DFQATT, CDR2 SNEGSKA (reference sequence). Between the trimmed V and J ends, which lost 0 bases and 6 bases, there was a span of 15 bases. The CDR3 sequence is 15 residues long. The CDR3 DNA is TGCAGTGCTAGAGACCCTACTGGCAGTTCCAATGAGCAGTTCTTC. Translation: CSARDPTGSSNEQFF.

This clonotype was recorded a few times. The genes are TRBV11-2 and TRBJ2-2, with D possibly matching TRBD2 (5 bases). The germline CDR1 and CDR2 sequences are SGHAT and FQNNGV. The CDR3 has 17 amino acids. V lost 6 bases and J lost 4, with 21 bases in between. Here the CDR3 DNA reads TGTGCCAGCAGACATCCCCGCCAAGCGGAGTTCACCGGGGAGCTGTTTTTT. It yields the protein CASRHPRQAEFTGELFF.